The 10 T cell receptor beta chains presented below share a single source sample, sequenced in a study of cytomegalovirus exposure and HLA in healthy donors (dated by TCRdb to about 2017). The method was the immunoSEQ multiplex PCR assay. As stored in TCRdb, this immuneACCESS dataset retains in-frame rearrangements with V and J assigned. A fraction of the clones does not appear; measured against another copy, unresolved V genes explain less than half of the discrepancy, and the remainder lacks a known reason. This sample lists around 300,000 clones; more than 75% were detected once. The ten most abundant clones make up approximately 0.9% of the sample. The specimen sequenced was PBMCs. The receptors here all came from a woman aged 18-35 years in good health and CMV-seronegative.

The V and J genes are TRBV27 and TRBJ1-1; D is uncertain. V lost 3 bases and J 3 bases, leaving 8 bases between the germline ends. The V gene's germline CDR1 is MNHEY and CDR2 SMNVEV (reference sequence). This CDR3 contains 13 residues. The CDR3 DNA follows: TGTGCCAGCAGTTTGGGCAGACACACTGAAGCTTTCTTT. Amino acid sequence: CASSLGRHTEAFF.

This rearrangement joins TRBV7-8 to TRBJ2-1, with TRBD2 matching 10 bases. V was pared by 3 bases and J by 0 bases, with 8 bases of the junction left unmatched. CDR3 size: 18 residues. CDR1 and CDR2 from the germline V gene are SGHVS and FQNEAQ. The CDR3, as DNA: TGTGCCAGCAGCTTGCTAGCGGGAGCCGCGAGCTCCTACAATGAGCAGTTCTTC. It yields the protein CASSLLAGAASSYNEQFF.

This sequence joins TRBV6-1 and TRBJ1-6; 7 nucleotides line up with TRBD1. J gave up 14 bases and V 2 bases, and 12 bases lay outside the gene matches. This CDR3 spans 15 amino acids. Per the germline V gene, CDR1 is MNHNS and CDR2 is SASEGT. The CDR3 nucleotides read TGTGCCAGCAGTGAATCGGGGGACAGTTTTAGGTCCCTCCACTTT. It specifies CASSESGDSFRSLHF.

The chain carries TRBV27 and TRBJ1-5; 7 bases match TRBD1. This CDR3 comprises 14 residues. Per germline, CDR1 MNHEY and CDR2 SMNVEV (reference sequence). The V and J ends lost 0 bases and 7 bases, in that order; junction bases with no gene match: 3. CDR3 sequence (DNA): TGTGCCAGCAGTTTATCACAGGGGAGGCAGCCCCAGCATTTT. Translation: CASSLSQGRQPQHF.

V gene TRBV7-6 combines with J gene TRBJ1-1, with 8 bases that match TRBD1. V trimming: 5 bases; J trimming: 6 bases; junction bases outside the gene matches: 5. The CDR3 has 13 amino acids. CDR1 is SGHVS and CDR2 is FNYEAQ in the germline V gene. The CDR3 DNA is TGTGCCAGCAGCCAAAAACAGGGGGCTGAAGCTTTCTTT. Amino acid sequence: CASSQKQGAEAFF.

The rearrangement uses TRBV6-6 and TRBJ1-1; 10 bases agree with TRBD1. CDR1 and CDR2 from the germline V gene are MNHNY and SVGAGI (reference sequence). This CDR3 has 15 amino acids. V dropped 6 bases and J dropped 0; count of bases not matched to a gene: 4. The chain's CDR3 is CASRGQGFLNTEAFF. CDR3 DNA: TGTGCCAGCAGGGGACAGGGGTTCCTGAACACTGAAGCTTTCTTT.

The CDR3 is CATSRTGGVTGELFF. As DNA, the CDR3 is TGTGCCACCAGCAGGACAGGGGGGGTGACCGGGGAGCTGTTTTTT. The chain joins TRBV15 to TRBJ2-2; 9 nucleotides align to TRBD1. This CDR3 contains 15 residues. J lost 5 bases, V lost 3 bases, and 4 bases had no gene match. Germline V gene data show CDR1 as LNHNV and CDR2 as YYDKDF (reference sequence).

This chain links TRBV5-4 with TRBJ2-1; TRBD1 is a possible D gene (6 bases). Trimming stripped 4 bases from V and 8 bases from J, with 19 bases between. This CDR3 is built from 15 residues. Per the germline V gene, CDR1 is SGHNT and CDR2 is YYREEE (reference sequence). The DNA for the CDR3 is TGTGCCAGCAGCCTGGGTCGTACAGGGTGGGATGAGCAGTTCTTC. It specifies CASSLGRTGWDEQFF.

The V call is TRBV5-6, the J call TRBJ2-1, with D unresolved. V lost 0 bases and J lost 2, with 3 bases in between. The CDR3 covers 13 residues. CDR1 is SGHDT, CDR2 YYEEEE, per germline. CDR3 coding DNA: TGTGCCAGCAGCTTGGACACCTACAATGAGCAGTTCTTC. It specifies CASSLDTYNEQFF.

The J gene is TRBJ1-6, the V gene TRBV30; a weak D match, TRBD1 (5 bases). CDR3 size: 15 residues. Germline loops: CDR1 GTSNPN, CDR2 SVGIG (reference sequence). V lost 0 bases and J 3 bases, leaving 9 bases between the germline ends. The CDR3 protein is CAWSVGQGYNSPLHF. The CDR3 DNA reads TGTGCCTGGAGTGTCGGCCAGGGCTATAATTCACCCCTCCACTTT.